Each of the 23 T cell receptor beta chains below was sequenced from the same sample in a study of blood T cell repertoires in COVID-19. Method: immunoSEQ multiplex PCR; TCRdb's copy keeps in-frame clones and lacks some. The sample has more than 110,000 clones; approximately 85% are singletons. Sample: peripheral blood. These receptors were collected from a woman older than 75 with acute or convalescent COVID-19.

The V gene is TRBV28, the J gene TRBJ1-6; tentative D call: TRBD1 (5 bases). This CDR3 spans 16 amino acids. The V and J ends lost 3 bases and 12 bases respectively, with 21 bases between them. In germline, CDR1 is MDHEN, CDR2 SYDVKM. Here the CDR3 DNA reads TGTGCCAGCAGTTTCCAGGGTTCCTATTCAGAGGAACCCCTCCACTTT. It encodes CASSFQGSYSEEPLHF. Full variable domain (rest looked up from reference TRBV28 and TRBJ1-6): DVKVTQSSRYLVKRTGEKVFLECVQDMDHENMFWYRQDPGLGLRLIYFSYDVKMKEKGDIPEGYSVSREKKERFSLILESASTNQTSMYLCASSFQGSYSEEPLHFGNGTRLTVT.

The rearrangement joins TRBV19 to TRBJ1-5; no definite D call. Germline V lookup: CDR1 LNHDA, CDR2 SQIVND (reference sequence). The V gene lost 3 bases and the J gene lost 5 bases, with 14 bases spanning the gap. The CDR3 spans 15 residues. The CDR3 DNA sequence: TGTGCCAGTAGTATTAACATCGCCGCGGATCAGCCCCAGCATTTT. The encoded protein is CASSINIAADQPQHF.

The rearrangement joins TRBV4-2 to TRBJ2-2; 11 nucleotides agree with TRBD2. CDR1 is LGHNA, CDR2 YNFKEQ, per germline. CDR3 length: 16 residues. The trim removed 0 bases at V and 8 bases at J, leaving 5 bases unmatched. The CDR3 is CASSQDRTSGWGELFF. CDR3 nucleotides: TGTGCCAGCAGCCAAGATAGGACTAGCGGGTGGGGGGAGCTGTTTTTT.

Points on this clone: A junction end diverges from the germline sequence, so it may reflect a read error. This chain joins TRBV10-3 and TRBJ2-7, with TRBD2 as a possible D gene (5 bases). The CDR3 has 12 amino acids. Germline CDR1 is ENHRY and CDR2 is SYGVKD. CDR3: CAISESTGSELF. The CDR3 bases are TGTGCCATCAGTGAGTCTACTGGTAGCGAACTCTTC.

In nucleotides, the CDR3 is TGCGCCAGCAGCTTAGGCCGGGGAAGGAAATACGAGCAGTACTTC. This encodes CASSLGRGRKYEQYF. The chain employs TRBV5-1 and TRBJ2-7; TRBD2 might be the D (5 bases). There are 15 residues in the CDR3. The V and J ends lost 2 bases and 4 bases respectively, with 16 bases between them. The germline V gene has CDR1 SGHRS and CDR2 YFSETQ. The full variable domain, rest sourced from reference TRBV5-1 and TRBJ2-7, is KAGVTQTPRYLIKTRGQQVTLSCSPISGHRSVSWYQQTPGQGLQFLFEYFSETQRNKGNFPGRFSGRQFSNSRSEMNVSTLELGDSALYLCASSLGRGRKYEQYFGPGTRLTVT.

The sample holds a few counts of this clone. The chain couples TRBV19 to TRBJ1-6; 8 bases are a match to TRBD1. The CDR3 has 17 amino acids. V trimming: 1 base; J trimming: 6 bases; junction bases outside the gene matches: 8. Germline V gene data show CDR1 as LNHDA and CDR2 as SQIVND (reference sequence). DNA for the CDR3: TGTGCCAGTAGTATAGGAGACAGGGGATCGCGTAATTCACCCCTCCACTTT. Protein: CASSIGDRGSRNSPLHF.

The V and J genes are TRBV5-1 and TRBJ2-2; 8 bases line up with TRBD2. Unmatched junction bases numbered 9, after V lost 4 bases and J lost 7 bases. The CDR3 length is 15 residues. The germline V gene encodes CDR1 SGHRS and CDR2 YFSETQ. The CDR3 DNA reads TGCGCCAGCAGCACAAGCGGGAGAGGTAACGGGGAGCTGTTTTTT. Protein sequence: CASSTSGRGNGELFF.

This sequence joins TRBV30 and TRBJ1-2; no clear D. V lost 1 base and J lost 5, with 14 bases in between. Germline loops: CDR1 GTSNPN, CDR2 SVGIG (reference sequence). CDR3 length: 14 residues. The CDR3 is CAWSGQRNLYGYTF. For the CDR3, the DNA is TGTGCCTGGAGTGGGCAGCGAAACTTATATGGCTACACCTTC.

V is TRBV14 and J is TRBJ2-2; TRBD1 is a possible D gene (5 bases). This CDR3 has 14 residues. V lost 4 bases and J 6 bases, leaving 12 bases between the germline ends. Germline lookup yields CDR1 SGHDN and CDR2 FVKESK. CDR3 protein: CASSPQRGAGELFF. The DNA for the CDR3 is TGTGCCAGCAGCCCCCAAAGGGGTGCCGGGGAGCTGTTTTTT.

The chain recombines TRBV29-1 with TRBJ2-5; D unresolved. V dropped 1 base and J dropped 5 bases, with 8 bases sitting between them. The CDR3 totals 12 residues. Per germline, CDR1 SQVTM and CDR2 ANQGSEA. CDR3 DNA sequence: TGCAGCGTTGAAGCCTCCCCGGAGACCCAGTACTTC. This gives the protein CSVEASPETQYF.

The CDR3 spells CASSLASIRGNTIYF. As DNA, the CDR3 is TGTGCCAGCAGCTTAGCCTCAATTAGAGGAAACACCATATATTTT. This chain links TRBV5-6 with TRBJ1-3; D is unresolved. Between the trimmed V and J ends, which lost 2 bases and 4 bases, there was a span of 13 bases. Germline values: CDR1 SGHDT, CDR2 YYEEEE. CDR3 size: 15 residues.

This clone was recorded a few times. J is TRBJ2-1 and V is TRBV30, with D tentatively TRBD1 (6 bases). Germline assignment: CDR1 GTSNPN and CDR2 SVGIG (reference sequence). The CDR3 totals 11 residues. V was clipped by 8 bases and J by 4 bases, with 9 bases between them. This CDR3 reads CAGGQYNEQFF. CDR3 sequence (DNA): TGTGCCGGAGGACAGTACAATGAGCAGTTCTTC.

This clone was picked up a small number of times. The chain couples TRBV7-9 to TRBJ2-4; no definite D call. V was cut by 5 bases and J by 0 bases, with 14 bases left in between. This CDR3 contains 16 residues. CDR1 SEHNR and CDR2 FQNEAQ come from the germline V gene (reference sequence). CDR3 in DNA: TGTGCCAGCAGCCCCCCCTTGCGGTTAGCCAAAAACATTCAGTACTTC. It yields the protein CASSPPLRLAKNIQYF. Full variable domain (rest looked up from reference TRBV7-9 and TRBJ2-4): DTGVSQNPRHKITKRGQNVTFRCDPISEHNRLYWYRQTLGQGPEFLTYFQNEAQLEKSRLLSDRFSAERPKGSFSTLEIQRTEQGDSAMYLCASSPPLRLAKNIQYFGAGTRLSVL.

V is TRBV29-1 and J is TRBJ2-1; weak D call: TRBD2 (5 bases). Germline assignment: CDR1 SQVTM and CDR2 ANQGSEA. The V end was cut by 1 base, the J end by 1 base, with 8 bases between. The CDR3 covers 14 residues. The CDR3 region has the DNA TGCAGCGTTGAAGTAAGCGGTTCCTACAATGAGCAGTTCTTC. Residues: CSVEVSGSYNEQFF.

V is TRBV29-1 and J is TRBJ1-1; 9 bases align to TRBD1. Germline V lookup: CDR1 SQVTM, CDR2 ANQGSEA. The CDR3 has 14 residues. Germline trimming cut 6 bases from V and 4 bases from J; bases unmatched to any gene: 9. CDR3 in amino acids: CSVTTGGVVTEAFF. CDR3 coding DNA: TGCAGCGTCACGACAGGGGGAGTTGTCACTGAAGCTTTCTTT.

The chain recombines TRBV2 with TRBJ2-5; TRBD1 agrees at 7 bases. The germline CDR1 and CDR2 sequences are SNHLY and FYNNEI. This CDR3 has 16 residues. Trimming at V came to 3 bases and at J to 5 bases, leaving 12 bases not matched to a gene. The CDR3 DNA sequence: TGTGCCAGCAGTGATGAGGGGTCGAGGGGGCACGAGACCCAGTACTTC. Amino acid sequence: CASSDEGSRGHETQYF.

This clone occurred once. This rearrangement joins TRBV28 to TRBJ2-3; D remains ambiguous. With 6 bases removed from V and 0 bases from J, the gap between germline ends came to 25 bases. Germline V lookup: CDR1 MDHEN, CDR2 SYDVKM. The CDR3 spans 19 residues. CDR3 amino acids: CASSPPPLEYRSSTDTQYF. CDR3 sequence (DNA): TGTGCCAGCAGCCCGCCTCCGTTAGAGTACAGATCTAGCACAGATACGCAGTATTTT. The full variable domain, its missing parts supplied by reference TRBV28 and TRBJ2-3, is DVKVTQSSRYLVKRTGEKVFLECVQDMDHENMFWYRQDPGLGLRLIYFSYDVKMKEKGDIPEGYSVSREKKERFSLILESASTNQTSMYLCASSPPPLEYRSSTDTQYFGPGTRLTVL.

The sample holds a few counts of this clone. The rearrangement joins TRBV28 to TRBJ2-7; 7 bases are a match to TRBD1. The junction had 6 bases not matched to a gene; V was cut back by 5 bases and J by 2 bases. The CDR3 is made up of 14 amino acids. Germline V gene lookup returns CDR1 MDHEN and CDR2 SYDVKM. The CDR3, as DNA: TGTGCCAGCAGTACTAGACAGGGAGCCTACGAGCAGTACTTC. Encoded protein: CASSTRQGAYEQYF.

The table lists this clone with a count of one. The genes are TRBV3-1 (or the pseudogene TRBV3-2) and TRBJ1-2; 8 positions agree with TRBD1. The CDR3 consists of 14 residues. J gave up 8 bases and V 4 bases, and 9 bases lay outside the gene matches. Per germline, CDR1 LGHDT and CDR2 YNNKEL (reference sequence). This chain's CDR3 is CASSPQDRVDGYTF. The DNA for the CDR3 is TGTGCCAGCAGCCCGCAGGACAGGGTGGACGGCTACACCTTC.

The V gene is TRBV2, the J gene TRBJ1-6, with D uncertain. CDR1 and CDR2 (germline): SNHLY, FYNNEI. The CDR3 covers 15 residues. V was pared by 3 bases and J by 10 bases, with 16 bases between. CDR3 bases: TGTGCCAGCAGTGAGATGGAGGGAGCGCGGTCACCCCTCCACTTT. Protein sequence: CASSEMEGARSPLHF.

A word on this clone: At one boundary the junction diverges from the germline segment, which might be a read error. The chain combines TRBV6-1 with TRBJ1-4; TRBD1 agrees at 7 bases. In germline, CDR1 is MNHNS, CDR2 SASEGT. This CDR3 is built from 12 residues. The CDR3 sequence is CASSERSTGSAF. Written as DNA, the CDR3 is TGTGCCAGCAGTGAAAGGTCGACAGGGTCGGCTTTT.

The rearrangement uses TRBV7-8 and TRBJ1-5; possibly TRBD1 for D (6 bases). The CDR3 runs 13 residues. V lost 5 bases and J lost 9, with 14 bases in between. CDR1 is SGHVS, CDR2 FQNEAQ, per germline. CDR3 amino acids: CASSGQRGSPQHF. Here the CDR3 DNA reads TGTGCCAGCAGCGGCCAAAGGGGGTCGCCCCAGCATTTT.

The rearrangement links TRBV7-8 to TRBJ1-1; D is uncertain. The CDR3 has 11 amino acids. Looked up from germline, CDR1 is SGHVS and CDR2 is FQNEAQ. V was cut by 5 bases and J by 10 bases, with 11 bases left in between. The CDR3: CASSPQRIAFF. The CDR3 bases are TGTGCCAGCAGCCCTCAGAGGATAGCTTTCTTT.